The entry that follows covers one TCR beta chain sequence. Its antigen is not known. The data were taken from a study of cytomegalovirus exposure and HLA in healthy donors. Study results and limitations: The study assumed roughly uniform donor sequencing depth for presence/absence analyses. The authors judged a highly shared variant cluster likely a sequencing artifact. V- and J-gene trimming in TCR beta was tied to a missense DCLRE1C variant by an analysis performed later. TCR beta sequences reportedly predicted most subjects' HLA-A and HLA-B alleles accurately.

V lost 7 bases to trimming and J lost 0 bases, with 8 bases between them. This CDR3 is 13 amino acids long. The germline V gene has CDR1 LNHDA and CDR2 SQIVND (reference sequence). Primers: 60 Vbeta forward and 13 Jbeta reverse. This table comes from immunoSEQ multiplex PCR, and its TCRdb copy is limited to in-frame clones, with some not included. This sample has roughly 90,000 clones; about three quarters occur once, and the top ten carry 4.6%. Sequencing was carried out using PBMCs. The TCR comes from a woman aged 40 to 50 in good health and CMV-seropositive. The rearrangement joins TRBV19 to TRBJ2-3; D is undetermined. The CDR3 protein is CASTRASTDTQYF. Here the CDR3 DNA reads TGTGCCAGTACCCGAGCTAGCACAGATACGCAGTATTTT.